The present entry profiles one T cell receptor beta chain with its context. The specificity of this receptor is unknown. No much larger clonotype is one base removed from it; base qualities were not supplied. The record originates from a study of CD8 T cells in ankylosing spondylitis (dated by TCRdb to the late 2010s). General notes on the study: The study profiled T cell receptor beta repertoires in healthy donors and ankylosing spondylitis patients to find disease-linked TCR variants. The full study cohort comprised about 23 ankylosing spondylitis patients and 110 or so healthy donors. Samples of peripheral blood were taken, and for ankylosing spondylitis patients, synovial fluid was collected as well. Study-wide findings and limitations: The disease-linked clones had a CD8+ phenotype and were found at relatively low frequencies in peripheral blood. According to the report, matched synovial fluid samples from ankylosing spondylitis patients were significantly enriched for the disease-linked clones. Blood from ankylosing spondylitis patients appeared to be characterized by a TCR beta motif composed of under ten highly homologous amino acid variants. Some motif variants were previously reported in synovial fluid and blood of reactive arthritis patients, suggesting common disease-initiation mechanisms.

From a lookup of the germline V gene (reference sequence), CDR1 and CDR2 are DFQATT and SNEGSKA. Including the terminal cysteine and phenylalanine, the CDR3 comprises 14 residues. CDR3 DNA only is kept here, 42 bases in frame from base 1. V and J are trimmed by 6 bases and 1 base, and the gene matches miss 5 bases of the junction. Sequencing was carried out with an Illumina HiSeq 2500. TCR beta libraries were prepared by quantitative 5'-RACE with molecular barcodes. In the source study's methods: Disease-linked TCR variants were identified with a new computational method built on a probabilistic model of VDJ rearrangement. TCRdb handled the public reads itself, with Q25 trimming in fastp and clone calling in MiXCR, and kept productive beta chains. CDR3 protein sequences are deduplicated, and each keeps its most common genes and DNA. TCRdb's processing, not the authors', yielded these V and J calls. In all, the sample holds some 270,000 distinct CDR3 sequences, and roughly 32% of those were seen once. The leading ten clones occupy approximately 4.6% of the sample.

Specimen: blood, either unsorted or a sorted T cell fraction (not recorded which). The chain couples TRBV20-1 to TRBJ2-1, with 8 bases aligning to TRBD1. This clonotype was obtained from a male donor with ankylosing spondylitis or in good health (not recorded which). The DNA reads as follows: TGCAGTGCCAGACAGGGGATATCCTACAATGAGCAGTTCTTC. Translated, this is CSARQGISYNEQFF.